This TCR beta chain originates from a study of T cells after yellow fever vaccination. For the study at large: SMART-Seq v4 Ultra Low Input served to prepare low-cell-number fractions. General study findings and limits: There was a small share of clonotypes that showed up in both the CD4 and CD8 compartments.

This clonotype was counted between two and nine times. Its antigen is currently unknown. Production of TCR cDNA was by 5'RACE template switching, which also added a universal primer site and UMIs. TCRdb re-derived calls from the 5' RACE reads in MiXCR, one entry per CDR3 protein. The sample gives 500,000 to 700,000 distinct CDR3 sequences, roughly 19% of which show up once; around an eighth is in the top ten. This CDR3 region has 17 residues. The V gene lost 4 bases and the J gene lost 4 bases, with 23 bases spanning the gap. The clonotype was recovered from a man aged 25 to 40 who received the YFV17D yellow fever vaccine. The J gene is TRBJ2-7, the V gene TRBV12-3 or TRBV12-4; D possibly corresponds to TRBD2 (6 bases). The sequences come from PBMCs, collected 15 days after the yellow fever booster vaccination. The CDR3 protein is CASSSPPENRGTYEQYF. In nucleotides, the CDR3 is TGTGCCAGCAGTTCCCCCCCAGAGAATCGCGGGACTTACGAGCAGTACTTC.